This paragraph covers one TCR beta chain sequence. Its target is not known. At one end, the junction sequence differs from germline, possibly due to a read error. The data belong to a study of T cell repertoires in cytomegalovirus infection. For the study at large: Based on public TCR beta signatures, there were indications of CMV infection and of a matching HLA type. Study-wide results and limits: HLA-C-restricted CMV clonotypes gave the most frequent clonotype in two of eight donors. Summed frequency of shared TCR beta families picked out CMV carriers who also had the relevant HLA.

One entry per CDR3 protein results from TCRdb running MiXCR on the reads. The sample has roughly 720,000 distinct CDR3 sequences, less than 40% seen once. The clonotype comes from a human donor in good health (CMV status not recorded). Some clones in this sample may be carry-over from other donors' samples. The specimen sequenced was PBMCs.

The CDR3 reads CSSSLEGGAEAFF. The CDR3 DNA sequence: TGTTCCAGCAGCTTAGAGGGGGGGGCTGAAGCTTTCTTT. The chain has TRBV7-8 and TRBJ1-1; D possibly corresponds to TRBD1 (6 bases). This CDR3 has 13 amino acids. CDR1 is SGHVS and CDR2 is FQNEAQ in the germline V gene.